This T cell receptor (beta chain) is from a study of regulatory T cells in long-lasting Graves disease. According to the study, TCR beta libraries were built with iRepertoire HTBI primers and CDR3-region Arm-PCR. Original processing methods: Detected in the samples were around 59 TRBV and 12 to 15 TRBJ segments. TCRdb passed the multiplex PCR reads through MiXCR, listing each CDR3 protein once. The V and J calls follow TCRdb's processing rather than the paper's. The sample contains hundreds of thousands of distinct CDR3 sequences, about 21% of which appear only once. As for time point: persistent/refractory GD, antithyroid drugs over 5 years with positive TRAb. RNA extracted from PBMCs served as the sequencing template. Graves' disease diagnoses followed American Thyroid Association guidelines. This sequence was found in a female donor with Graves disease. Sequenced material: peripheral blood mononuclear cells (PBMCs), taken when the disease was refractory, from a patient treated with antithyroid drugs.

CDR3 region: CASSLSTPEQFF. The CDR3 DNA is TGTGCCAGCAGTTTAAGCACCCCCGAGCAGTTCTTC. The chain uses TRBV12-3 or TRBV12-4 and TRBJ2-1; D is unresolved. The CDR3 consists of 12 residues. Trimming took 2 bases from V and 10 from J, leaving 9 bases between them.